These T cell receptor beta chains were read from a single sample in a study of T cells in Graves' hyperthyroidism and ophthalmopathy. In TCRdb, the multiplex PCR reads were re-called with MiXCR into one record per CDR3 protein. The sample lists 370,000 or so distinct CDR3 sequences; around an eighth were seen once. Sequenced input: blood. The source is a man aged 25 to 40 with Graves' hyperthyroidism that later progressed to Graves' ophthalmopathy. The CDR3 runs from the conserved cysteine through the conserved F or W. A D gene is named only where the DNA matches it firmly. Size values are once, few and many counts, or a class for expanded clones, and some rows have none.

TRBV19	.	few	TRBJ2-3	TGTGCCAGTAAAGAAAAAACAGATACGCAGTATTTT	CASKEKTDTQYF
TRBV10-2	.	.	TRBJ1-5	TGCGCCAGCAGTGAGTGGGGGAGTAATCAGCCCCAGCATTTT	CASSEWGSNQPQHF
TRBV12-3/TRBV12-4	.	.	TRBJ1-5	TGTGCCAGCAGGGGGCGCAATCAGCCCCAGCATTTT	CASRGRNQPQHF
TRBV20-1	.	few	TRBJ2-1	TGCAGTGCTAGTCTGACTACAAACAATGAGCAGTTCTTC	CSASLTTNNEQFF
TRBV6-1	.	.	TRBJ1-4	TGTGCCAGCAGTAAGCCGGGACGGAATGAAAAACTGTTTTTT	CASSKPGRNEKLFF
TRBV5-6	TRBD1	many	TRBJ2-1	TGTGCCAGCAGCATTAGAGACGGGACAGCACCCTACAATGAGCAGTTCTTC	CASSIRDGTAPYNEQFF
TRBV5-5	.	many	TRBJ2-3	TGTGCCAGCAGCTTGGGAGGGTCAGGCACAGATACGCAGTATTTT	CASSLGGSGTDTQYF
TRBV18	.	.	TRBJ2-7	TGTGCCAGCTCACCTGGACCCCATGTGACGGGACCCTACGAGCAGTACTTC	CASSPGPHVTGPYEQYF
TRBV3-1	TRBD2	.	TRBJ2-7	TGTGCCAGCAGCCAAGGAGCGGGGGCCTACGAGCAGTACTTC	CASSQGAGAYEQYF
TRBV18	TRBD1	.	TRBJ2-1	TGTGCCAGCTCACCAACGGGACAGGGATACGGCAATGAGCAGTTCTTC	CASSPTGQGYGNEQFF
TRBV6-1	.	.	TRBJ1-2	TGTGCCAGCAGTGAAAACCCGAATAAGGGACATGGCTACACCTTC	CASSENPNKGHGYTF
TRBV14	TRBD2	few	TRBJ2-3	TGTGCCAGCAGCCGCCCTAGCGGGGACACAGATACGCAGTATTTT	CASSRPSGDTDTQYF
TRBV29-1	.	many	TRBJ1-1	TGCAGCGTCCTTACGGGACATCGGAACACTGAAGCTTTCTTT	CSVLTGHRNTEAFF
TRBV6-1	.	.	TRBJ2-2	TGTGCCAGCAGTGAAGGGTGGGTGAACGGCGGGGAGCTGTTTTTT	CASSEGWVNGGELFF
TRBV12-3/TRBV12-4	.	many	TRBJ2-7	TGTGCCAGCAGGTCTGACACGGGGTTGGGTTACGAGCAGTACTTC	CASRSDTGLGYEQYF
TRBV10-2	.	many	TRBJ1-1	TGCGCCAGCTGGGGAAGCACTGAAGCTTTCTTT	CASWGSTEAFF
TRBV6-1	.	many	TRBJ1-2	TGTGCCAGCAGTGAAGATTTGGGGGGACGTACAAACTATGGCTACACCTTC	CASSEDLGGRTNYGYTF
TRBV6-1	TRBD2	few	TRBJ2-1	TGTGCCAGCAGCCGATTAATACTAGCGGGCTCCTACAATGAGCAGTTCTTC	CASSRLILAGSYNEQFF
TRBV29-1	TRBD1	many	TRBJ1-1	TGCAGCACCCGGCAGGTACAGGGGTTGAGTGAAGCTTTCTTT	CSTRQVQGLSEAFF
TRBV20-1	TRBD1	.	TRBJ2-2	TGCAGTGCTAGATCCTGGGACAGTCCGTCGAACACCGGGGAGCTGTTTTTT	CSARSWDSPSNTGELFF
TRBV28	.	many	TRBJ1-6	TGTGCCAGCAGTTTTGGGATCCGTAGGACGGGAGGGTCACCCCTCCACTTT	CASSFGIRRTGGSPLHF
TRBV30	TRBD1	many	TRBJ1-4	TGTGCCTGGAGTGGTTGGACAGGGGTAGATGAAAAACTGTTTTTT	CAWSGWTGVDEKLFF
TRBV5-5	TRBD1	many	TRBJ1-5	TGTGCCAGCAGCCTAGGGACAGGCCAGAATCAGCCCCAGCATTTT	CASSLGTGQNQPQHF
TRBV6-2/TRBV6-3	TRBD2	many	TRBJ2-3	TGTGCCAGCAGTCGGAGACTAGCTACGACCACAGATACGCAGTATTTT	CASSRRLATTTDTQYF